These 10 T cell receptor beta chains came from one sample sequenced in a study of T cell responses to AZD1222 COVID-19 vaccine. TCRdb keeps only in-frame clones here, not all; method: immunoSEQ multiplex PCR. Among 150,000 or so clones listed, roughly 90% were seen once. Sequenced material: peripheral blood, taken 28 days after the second AZD1222 dose. These receptors all stem from an adult who received the AZD1222 COVID-19 vaccine.

DNA for the CDR3: TGTGCCAGCAGCCCGACCGGGACTAGCGGGGGGCGGGGCACCGGGGAGCTGTTTTTT. Protein: CASSPTGTSGGRGTGELFF. This chain uses TRBV7-2 with TRBJ2-2, with 15 bases aligning to TRBD2. CDR3 length equals 19 residues. The V and J ends lost 5 bases and 4 bases, in that order; junction bases with no gene match: 11. The germline V gene encodes CDR1 SGHTA and CDR2 FQGNSA.

The chain combines TRBV9 with TRBJ2-3; 9 positions match TRBD2. The CDR3 length is 15 residues. The trim removed 3 bases at V and 4 bases at J, leaving 6 bases unmatched. From germline, CDR1 is SGDLS and CDR2 YYNGEE. CDR3 protein: CASSEPGLASDTQYF. Written as DNA, the CDR3 is TGTGCCAGCAGCGAGCCGGGACTAGCCTCAGATACGCAGTATTTT. Variable domain in full (rest from reference TRBV9 and TRBJ2-3): DSGVTQTPKHLITATGQRVTLRCSPRSGDLSVYWYQQSLDQGLQFLIQYYNGEERAKGNILERFSAQQFPDLHSELNLSSLELGDSALYFCASSEPGLASDTQYFGPGTRLTVL.

The chain carries TRBV18 and TRBJ2-7; the D call may be TRBD1 or TRBD2 (6 bases each). V was trimmed by 4 bases and J by 3 bases, leaving 19 bases between them. This CDR3 has 16 residues. Germline assignment: CDR1 KGHSH and CDR2 LQKENI. The CDR3 DNA reads as TGTGCCAGCTCACGGGGGGCGTCGGGACAAAACTACGAGCAGTACTTC. It encodes CASSRGASGQNYEQYF.

The CDR3 spells CATSTIFIATSRVGDTQYF. In DNA form, the CDR3 reads TGTGCCACCAGCACCATTTTTATAGCGACAAGCCGGGTGGGAGATACGCAGTATTTT. This chain links TRBV15 with TRBJ2-3, with TRBD2 as a possible D gene (5 bases). CDR1 LNHNV and CDR2 YYDKDF come from the germline V gene (reference sequence). V was clipped by 4 bases and J by 5 bases, with 28 bases between them. The CDR3 runs 19 residues.

The rearrangement joins TRBV7-2 to TRBJ2-7; the D gene is possibly TRBD1 (6 bases). V lost 2 bases, J lost 5 bases, and 19 bases lay in between. The CDR3 is 16 amino acids. Germline-derived CDR1 and CDR2 are SGHTA and FQGNSA. The CDR3 coding sequence is TGTGCCAGCAGCTTACCGGTGGACAGTTTCAGGAACGAGCAGTACTTC. Amino acids: CASSLPVDSFRNEQYF.

The chain uses TRBV24-1 and TRBJ2-7; D assignment may be TRBD1 or TRBD2 (5 bases each). This CDR3 region has 16 residues. Per germline, CDR1 KGHDR and CDR2 SFDVKD. The ends were cut back, 4 bases at V and 7 bases at J, with 22 bases in the middle. CDR3 sequence reads: CATSDAAGTWKSEQYF. The CDR3 bases are TGTGCCACCAGTGACGCCGCAGGGACGTGGAAGAGTGAGCAGTACTTC.

In DNA, the CDR3 is TGCGCCAGCAGCTCACAGGGCTATGGCTACACCTTC. Translated: CASSSQGYGYTF. The chain carries TRBV5-1 and TRBJ1-2, with D tentatively TRBD1 (6 bases). Germline CDR1 reads SGHRS; CDR2 reads YFSETQ. V was cut by 3 bases and J by 4 bases, with 7 bases left in between. The CDR3 length is 12 residues.

This clone has only a few counts. The chain links TRBV6-1 to TRBJ1-5, with D perhaps TRBD1 (6 bases). There are 15 residues in the CDR3. Per the germline V gene, CDR1 is MNHNS and CDR2 is SASEGT. V was shortened by 2 bases and J by 5 bases, with 13 bases between the two germline ends. The CDR3 DNA follows: TGTGCCAGCAGTGAATCCGTCGGGGGCCATCAGCCCCAGCATTTT. Protein sequence: CASSESVGGHQPQHF.

The rearrangement joins TRBV7-9 to TRBJ2-7; tentative D call: TRBD1 (5 bases). The CDR3 has 12 amino acids. The V end was cut by 5 bases, the J end by 5 bases, with 10 bases between. CDR1 is SEHNR and CDR2 is FQNEAQ in the germline V gene (reference sequence). CDR3 nucleotides: TGTGCCAGCAGCCAGCAGGGTCACGAGCAGTACTTC. Encoded protein: CASSQQGHEQYF.

The chain employs TRBV19 and TRBJ1-1; D call uncertain. This CDR3 spans 17 amino acids. Trimming shortened V by 6 bases and J by 1 base, and 21 bases separated the two germline ends. Per germline, CDR1 LNHDA and CDR2 SQIVND (reference sequence). This CDR3 is CASRVSLTAGGNTEAFF. In DNA, the CDR3 is TGTGCCAGTAGGGTGTCTCTTACCGCCGGAGGGAACACTGAAGCTTTCTTT.